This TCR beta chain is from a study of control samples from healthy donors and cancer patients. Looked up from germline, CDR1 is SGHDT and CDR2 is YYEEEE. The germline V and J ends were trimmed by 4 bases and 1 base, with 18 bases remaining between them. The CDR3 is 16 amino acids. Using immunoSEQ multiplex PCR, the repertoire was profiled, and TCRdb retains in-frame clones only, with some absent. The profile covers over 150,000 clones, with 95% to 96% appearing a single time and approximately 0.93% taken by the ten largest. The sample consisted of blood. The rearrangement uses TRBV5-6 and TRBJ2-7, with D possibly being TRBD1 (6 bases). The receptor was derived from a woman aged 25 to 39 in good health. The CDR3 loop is CASSTPGTLLSYEQYF. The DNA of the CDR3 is TGTGCCAGCAGCACTCCCGGGACACTTCTTTCCTACGAGCAGTACTTC.